The source of this TCR beta chain is a study of T cell responses to AZD1222 COVID-19 vaccine. Study findings and constraints: Repertoire sampling happened only post peak T cell response. Spike-specific TCR repertoires showed rising breadth and depth after two AZD1222 doses. White British ancestry dominated among donors, who included more females, and clonal diversity was possibly underestimated.

This clone occurred a few times. What it binds is unknown. The CDR3 is 14 residues long. Germline-derived CDR1 and CDR2 are MNHEY and SVGAGI. V was pared by 0 bases and J by 5 bases, with 8 bases between. Sequencing was performed with immunoSEQ multiplex PCR; in TCRdb, only in-frame clones are kept and a portion is missing. This table holds around 100,000 clones, 87% found once. Sequences were derived from peripheral blood, sampled 28 days after the second AZD1222 dose. The source of this sequence is an adult who received the AZD1222 COVID-19 vaccine. The chain couples TRBV6-5 to TRBJ1-5, with unresolved D. CDR3 nucleotide sequence: TGTGCCAGCAGTTACTCAGGGCCTTATCAGCCCCAGCATTTT. Translated, it gives CASSYSGPYQPQHF.